A single sample gave rise to the 30 T cell receptor beta chains below, sequenced in a study of blood T cells in healthy people across ages. The authors ran a second PCR of 7 to 11 cycles using a sample-barcoded 5' primer and a J-beta primer mix. MiXCR was run by TCRdb on the 5' RACE reads, yielding one entry per CDR3 protein. The sample holds hundreds of thousands of distinct CDR3 sequences, 58% seen once. Sequencing was carried out using blood. The receptors here all came from a man younger than 40 in good health.

This clonotype occurred a few times. The chain's CDR3 is CASRTSGGAETQYF. The CDR3 region has the DNA TGTGCCAGCAGGACTAGCGGGGGGGCAGAGACCCAGTACTTC. The genes are TRBV6-1 and TRBJ2-5; 14 nucleotides match TRBD2. This CDR3 spans 14 amino acids. Germline values: CDR1 MNHNS, CDR2 SASEGT. V shed 6 bases and J 4 bases; nucleotides not matched to a gene: 1.

The chain combines TRBV21-1 with TRBJ2-3; the table names TRBD1, a call not compared with the DNA. TRBV21-1 is described as a pseudogene. This CDR3 contains 16 residues. Here the CDR3 reads CASSKAATGNTDTQYF. In nucleotides, the CDR3 is TGTGCCAGCAGCAAAGCAGCGACGGGAAACACAGATACGCAGTATTTT.

The chain recombines TRBV5-6 with TRBJ2-1, with unresolved D. This CDR3 comprises 15 residues. V gave up 3 bases and J gave up 0 bases, with 10 bases separating them. Germline CDR1 and CDR2: SGHDT and YYEEEE. CDR3 residues: CASSWTASSYNEQFF. For the CDR3, the DNA is TGTGCCAGCAGCTGGACCGCAAGCTCCTACAATGAGCAGTTCTTC.

The rearrangement uses TRBV6-5 and TRBJ1-2; 8 bases are a match to TRBD1. This CDR3 region has 15 residues. J gave up 6 bases and V 7 bases, and 13 bases lay outside the gene matches. The V gene's germline CDR1 is MNHEY and CDR2 SVGAGI. The CDR3 DNA sequence: TGTGCCAGCAATCCCCGTATGGACAGGGCGGATGGCTACACCTTC. Amino acids: CASNPRMDRADGYTF.

J is TRBJ1-1 and V is TRBV7-8, with no clear D. The V gene's germline CDR1 is SGHVS and CDR2 FQNEAQ. Between the trimmed V and J ends, which lost 2 bases and 7 bases, there was a span of 14 bases. The CDR3 is 14 residues long. The CDR3 here is CASSLLGGWGEAFF. The CDR3 coding sequence is TGTGCCAGCAGCTTACTAGGAGGCTGGGGTGAAGCTTTCTTT.

This chain uses TRBV20-1 with TRBJ1-1, with a possible D match to TRBD1 (5 bases). Germline V gene lookup returns CDR1 DFQATT and CDR2 SNEGSKA (reference sequence). Trimming removed 3 bases at V and 4 bases at J, with 9 bases between. The CDR3 runs 12 residues. CDR3 sequence reads: CSASGAPTEAFF. The CDR3 DNA sequence: TGCAGTGCTAGCGGGGCACCCACTGAAGCTTTCTTT.

The chain carries TRBV14 and TRBJ2-3; D is possibly TRBD2 (5 bases). CDR1 and CDR2 (germline): SGHDN, FVKESK. This CDR3 is 14 amino acids long. V lost 1 base, J lost 5 bases, and 10 bases lay in between. The CDR3 coding sequence is TGTGCCAGCAGCCAAGGACTATCCCAAGATACGCAGTATTTT. It translates to CASSQGLSQDTQYF.

With respect to this clonotype: A junction end diverges from the germline sequence, so it may reflect a read error. The chain combines TRBV7-9 with TRBJ1-1; possibly TRBD1 for D (5 bases). This CDR3 is 14 amino acids long. Germline assignment: CDR1 SEHNR and CDR2 FQNEAQ (reference sequence). The CDR3 DNA sequence: TGTGCCGGCAGCTTAACGAAACGACAGACTGAAGCTTTCTTT. This sequence encodes CAGSLTKRQTEAFF.

The rearrangement uses TRBV4-3 and TRBJ2-5; D ambiguous. Trimming took off 0 bases at V and 5 bases at J, with 13 bases between the two ends. CDR1 and CDR2 (germline): LGHNA, YSLEER. The CDR3 has 15 residues. The CDR3 DNA follows: TGCGCCAGCAGCCAAGAGGCTGGCCATGGGGAGACCCAGTACTTC. It translates to CASSQEAGHGETQYF.

This chain uses TRBV3-1 with TRBJ1-1; unclear D gene. The germline gives CDR1 LGHDT, CDR2 YNNKEL (reference sequence). Trimming took 0 bases from V and 1 from J, leaving 3 bases between them. The CDR3 extends over 13 amino acids. In DNA, the CDR3 is TGTGCCAGCAGCCAAGATCCGAACACTGAAGCTTTCTTT. It codes for CASSQDPNTEAFF.

This chain uses TRBV12-3 or TRBV12-4 with TRBJ2-1, with TRBD2 matching over 9 bases. The CDR3 is 17 residues long. Trimming at V came to 5 bases and at J to 2 bases, leaving 10 bases not matched to a gene. This CDR3 reads CASSEPTGTSTYNEQFF. The CDR3 nucleotides read TGTGCCAGCAGTGAACCCACCGGGACTAGCACCTACAATGAGCAGTTCTTC.

The sample holds a few counts of this clonotype. V usage is TRBV18 and J usage is TRBJ2-1, with 9 bases aligning to TRBD2. The CDR3 has 14 residues. Germline V gives CDR1 KGHSH, CDR2 LQKENI. V shed 3 bases and J 7 bases; nucleotides not matched to a gene: 4. The CDR3 loop is CASSPATSGNEQFF. The CDR3 DNA follows: TGTGCCAGCTCACCCGCGACTAGCGGTAATGAGCAGTTCTTC.

This chain joins TRBV30 and TRBJ2-1; unclear D gene. Germline V gene sequence: CDR1 GTSNPN, CDR2 SVGIG (reference sequence). This CDR3 region has 14 residues. V lost 5 bases to trimming and J lost 0 bases, with 11 bases between them. This chain's CDR3 is CAWEDSNSYNEQFF. The CDR3 DNA sequence: TGTGCCTGGGAAGACTCCAACTCCTACAATGAGCAGTTCTTC.

The rearrangement uses TRBV7-2 and TRBJ1-1, with TRBD1 matching over 10 bases. Germline-derived CDR1 and CDR2 are SGHTA and FQGNSA. This CDR3 spans 16 amino acids. Germline trimming cut 2 bases from V and 5 bases from J; bases unmatched to any gene: 8. The CDR3 sequence is CASSLRTGTGVTEAFF. CDR3 DNA sequence: TGTGCCAGCAGCTTACGAACCGGGACAGGGGTTACTGAAGCTTTCTTT.

The V gene is TRBV7-6, the J gene TRBJ2-1; 9 positions agree with TRBD2. Germline V gene sequence: CDR1 SGHVS, CDR2 FNYEAQ. The J segment lost 5 bases and the V segment lost 5 bases, leaving 7 bases of the junction unmatched. The CDR3 totals 15 residues. The CDR3 region has the DNA TGTGCCAGCAGCCCGCTAGGACTAGCGAACAATGAGCAGTTCTTC. Translating gives CASSPLGLANNEQFF. The entire variable domain, with the rest obtained from reference TRBV7-6 and TRBJ2-1, is as follows: GAGVSQSPRYKVTKRGQDVALRCDPISGHVSLYWYRQALGQGPEFLTYFNYEAQQDKSGLPNDRFSAERPEGSISTLTIQRTEQRDSAMYRCASSPLGLANNEQFFGPGTRLTVL.

The rearrangement joins TRBV10-3 to TRBJ2-1; D unresolved. Trimming removed 4 bases at V and 0 bases at J, with 10 bases between. Germline V gives CDR1 ENHRY, CDR2 SYGVKD. The CDR3 has 15 residues. CDR3: CAISASASSYNEQFF. The DNA for the CDR3 is TGTGCCATCAGTGCCTCCGCGAGCTCCTACAATGAGCAGTTCTTC.

The chain is built from TRBV2 and TRBJ2-7; 10 nucleotides align to TRBD2. Germline values: CDR1 SNHLY, CDR2 FYNNEI. Losses at the gene ends were 7 bases for V and 5 bases for J; bases not matched to a gene: 2. This CDR3 spans 12 amino acids. The CDR3 here is CASKLAGDEQYF. The CDR3 nucleotides read TGTGCCAGCAAGCTAGCGGGAGACGAGCAGTACTTC.

The chain uses TRBV20-1 and TRBJ1-6; unclear D gene. The CDR3 is 15 residues long. With 3 bases removed from V and 9 bases from J, the gap between germline ends came to 18 bases. Germline V lookup: CDR1 DFQATT, CDR2 SNEGSKA (reference sequence). CDR3 coding DNA: TGCAGTGCTAGTGTCGACCCTTGGATGGGTTCACCCCTCCACTTT. Translation gives CSASVDPWMGSPLHF.

The chain links TRBV7-2 to TRBJ2-2; the D gene could be TRBD1 or TRBD2 (5 bases each). Trimming pared 1 base from V and 7 bases from J, leaving 13 bases between. The length of the CDR3 is 15 residues. Germline V gene lookup returns CDR1 SGHTA and CDR2 FQGNSA. CDR3 protein: CASSLVRDPGGELFF. Written as DNA, the CDR3 is TGTGCCAGCAGCTTAGTCCGGGACCCCGGCGGGGAGCTGTTTTTT.

The rearrangement uses TRBV7-2 and TRBJ2-5; D call uncertain. The CDR3 covers 16 residues. Germline values: CDR1 SGHTA, CDR2 FQGNSA. V gave up 1 base and J gave up 1 base, with 13 bases separating them. CDR3 region: CASSLVPDLTQETQYF. The CDR3 DNA sequence: TGTGCCAGCAGCTTAGTGCCGGATTTGACCCAAGAGACCCAGTACTTC.

V usage is TRBV6-2 or TRBV6-3 and J usage is TRBJ1-1, with D possibly TRBD1 on 5 matching bases. The CDR3 consists of 12 residues. Germline V gives CDR1 MNHEY, CDR2 SVGEGT. V lost 6 bases, J lost 5 bases, and 10 bases lay in between. DNA of the CDR3: TGTGCCAGCAGCGGGGCGCGGACTGAAGCTTTCTTT. Its translation is CASSGARTEAFF.

A few counts support this clonotype. This rearrangement joins TRBV6-5 to TRBJ2-5; D is possibly TRBD1 or TRBD2 (6 bases each). The length of the CDR3 is 13 residues. CDR1 and CDR2 from the germline V gene are MNHEY and SVGAGI. V shed 4 bases and J shed 3 bases, with 9 bases lying between them. The CDR3 loop is CASSWGAEETQYF. CDR3 nucleotides: TGTGCCAGCAGTTGGGGGGCAGAAGAGACCCAGTACTTC.

The chain is built from TRBV27 and TRBJ2-7, with TRBD1 matching over 7 bases. The J call is uncertain, as TRBJ2-5 better fits the DNA end. Looked up from germline, CDR1 is MNHEY and CDR2 is SMNVEV (reference sequence). This CDR3 is built from 15 residues. In DNA, the CDR3 is TGTGCCAGCAGTTTATACAGGGGCGCCCTGGAGACCCAGTACTTC. It encodes CASSLYRGALETQYF.

The chain links TRBV12-3 or TRBV12-4 to TRBJ1-1; D unresolved. V shed 4 bases and J shed 7 bases, with 16 bases lying between them. The CDR3 runs to 14 residues. Here the CDR3 DNA reads TGTGCCAGCAGTTCTCGAGGTGGATTTGGTGAAGCTTTCTTT. Translating it yields CASSSRGGFGEAFF.

This chain connects TRBV5-4 to TRBJ1-3; TRBD1 agrees at 8 bases. The CDR3 is 15 residues long. Germline V CDR1 and CDR2: SGHNT, YYREEE (reference sequence). With V trimmed by 4 bases and J by 3 bases, 6 bases remained unmatched. The CDR3 protein is CASSVIGQGGNTIYF. The CDR3 DNA reads TGTGCCAGCAGCGTAATAGGACAGGGTGGAAACACCATATATTTT. The whole variable domain, filled in from reference TRBV5-4 and TRBJ1-3, reads ETGVTQSPTHLIKTRGQQVTLRCSSQSGHNTVSWYQQALGQGPQFIFQYYREEENGRGNFPPRFSGLQFPNYSSELNVNALELDDSALYLCASSVIGQGGNTIYFGEGSWLTVV.

This clonotype has just a few counts. V is TRBV27 and J is TRBJ1-2, with 8 nucleotides matching TRBD1. Germline V CDR1 and CDR2: MNHEY, SMNVEV (reference sequence). The ends lost 4 bases at V and 5 bases at J; junction bases unmatched: 12. This CDR3 contains 16 residues. The chain's CDR3 is CASSSKGTGGLYGYTF. CDR3 DNA: TGTGCCAGCAGTTCGAAAGGGACAGGAGGACTTTATGGCTACACCTTC.

For this clonotype: Lacking the conserved final phenylalanine or tryptophan, this CDR3 likely reflects a read error. The V gene is TRBV20-1, the J gene TRBJ2-5; D unresolved. Trimming removed 3 bases from V and 5 bases from J, with 10 bases in between. CDR1 and CDR2 (germline): DFQATT, SNEGSKA (reference sequence). The CDR3 is 12 amino acids. The CDR3 region is CSARANYETQYL. The CDR3 DNA follows: TGCAGTGCTAGGGCTAATTACGAGACCCAGTACCTC.

This clonotype has a handful of counts. The rearrangement uses TRBV20-1 and TRBJ2-3, with TRBD1 matching over 9 bases. This CDR3 has 14 residues. Germline V gene lookup returns CDR1 DFQATT and CDR2 SNEGSKA (reference sequence). V gave up 6 bases and J gave up 5 bases; unmatched junction bases: 9. The CDR3 DNA sequence: TGCAGTGCGTCGGACAGGGGAATAGGAGATACGCAGTATTTT. Translated: CSASDRGIGDTQYF.

This chain joins TRBV20-1 and TRBJ2-5; TRBD2 matches 11 bases. Trimming took 3 bases from V and 11 from J; bases not matched to a gene: 11. Germline assignment: CDR1 DFQATT and CDR2 SNEGSKA (reference sequence). This CDR3 is 14 amino acids long. For the CDR3, the DNA is TGCAGTGCTAGTCTCCCTAGCGGGAGGAATGAGCAGTACTTC. Translating gives CSASLPSGRNEQYF.

This clonotype came up a few times. The chain employs TRBV15 and TRBJ2-1; D remains unclear. Germline V lookup: CDR1 LNHNV, CDR2 YYDKDF (reference sequence). This CDR3 has 15 residues. The V end lost 0 bases, the J end lost 6 bases, and 12 bases lay between the germline ends. The CDR3 loop is CATSREAPTFNEQFF. CDR3 nucleotide sequence: TGTGCCACCAGCAGAGAAGCGCCGACCTTCAATGAGCAGTTCTTC. The whole variable domain, filled in from reference TRBV15 and TRBJ2-1, reads DAMVIQNPRYQVTQFGKPVTLSCSQTLNHNVMYWYQQKSSQAPKLLFHYYDKDFNNEADTPDNFQSRRPNTSFCFLDIRSPGLGDTAMYLCATSREAPTFNEQFFGPGTRLTVL.